A selection of T cell receptor beta chains follows, all from one sample in a study of blood T cell repertoires in COVID-19. Clones were sequenced by immunoSEQ multiplex PCR, and TCRdb holds only the in-frame ones, with some missing. The sample has 200,000 to 250,000 clones, roughly nine tenths seen once. Source material: peripheral blood. The receptors derive from a woman aged 45-60 years with acute or convalescent COVID-19. CDR3s leave out the opening cysteine and the closing phenylalanine or tryptophan.

15	TRBV12-5	TRBJ1-5	ASGGITGGKSNQPQH
11	TRBV2	TRBJ2-1	ASAPREINEQF
13	TRBV7-2	TRBJ1-2	ASSLGQGSFYGYT
13	TRBV18	TRBJ2-1	ASSLGLAGDNEQF
13	TRBV6-6	TRBJ1-4	ASSSQGGENEKLF
14	TRBV5-4	TRBJ1-1	ASSEGHRGLNTEAF
15	TRBV6-2/TRBV6-3	TRBJ2-1	ASSYGTSGRVDNEQF
11	TRBV5-1	TRBJ2-5	ASSLGTEETQY
15	TRBV11-3	TRBJ1-3	ASSPRTGKNSGNTIY
14	TRBV3-1/TRBV3-2	TRBJ2-1	ASSQGGAGGPNEQF
13	TRBV5-5	TRBJ1-5	ASSSEDRDSQPQH
10	TRBV29-1	TRBJ1-4	SVATGIEKLF
12	TRBV11-3	TRBJ2-7	ASSPGQGPYEQY
12	TRBV7-9	TRBJ2-5	ASSFTGAGETQY
9	TRBV30	TRBJ1-2	ACWDREGYT
12	TRBV12-5	TRBJ1-2	ASGSGVNDYGYT
11	TRBV24-1	TRBJ1-2	ATSDFNTYGYT
12	TRBV10-3	TRBJ2-7	AIRPGQGPYEQY
11	TRBV30	TRBJ1-3	ACSWGAGNTIY
11	TRBV11-2	TRBJ2-1	ASSHTQGNEQF
13	TRBV5-1	TRBJ2-1	ASSLTGGPYNEQF
14	TRBV5-1	TRBJ2-5	ASSLGGRSQGETQY